This T cell receptor (beta chain) was found in a study of blood T cell repertoires in COVID-19. TCRdb keeps only in-frame clones here, not all; method: immunoSEQ multiplex PCR. This table holds about 170,000 clones, 80% to 85% found once. This CDR3 spans 17 amino acids. V was pared by 6 bases and J by 7 bases, with 13 bases of the junction left unmatched. Germline V gene lookup returns CDR1 SGHAT and CDR2 FQNNGV. The gene calls are TRBV11-2 and TRBJ2-1; TRBD2 matches 12 bases. This TCR derives from a man between 65 and 80 years old with active or convalescent COVID-19. Input material: peripheral blood. The CDR3 coding sequence is TGTGCCAGCAGGAAGGGACTAGCGGGCGGCAAAGGGAATGAGCAGTTCTTC. It encodes CASRKGLAGGKGNEQFF. Filled out from reference TRBV11-2 and TRBJ2-1, the complete variable domain reads EAGVAQSPRYKIIEKRQSVAFWCNPISGHATLYWYQQILGQGPKLLIQFQNNGVVDDSQLPKDRFSAERLKGVDSTLKIQPAKLEDSAVYLCASRKGLAGGKGNEQFFGPGTRLTVL.